This is a list of T cell receptor beta chains from one sample in a study of vaccination and CD4 T cells after COVID-19. These receptors' targets are unknown. TCRdb itself ran the PCR reads through MiXCR, one entry per CDR3 protein. The profile shows 16,000 or so distinct CDR3 sequences, about two fifths of them singletons. The source was CD4+ T cells from blood, cultured in vitro, collected after SARS-CoV-2 vaccination. These receptors originate from a human donor who had recovered from COVID-19. Each CDR3 is given without its conserved first and last residue. Each record gives: J gene, V gene, CDR3 protein.

J gene: TRBJ2-3
V gene: TRBV20-1
CDR3 protein: SARGGLAGASTDTQY

J gene: TRBJ2-3
V gene: TRBV5-6
CDR3 protein: ASSLLAPAAPQY

J gene: TRBJ2-7
V gene: TRBV6-5
CDR3 protein: ASSYLGQGSYEQY

J gene: TRBJ2-7
V gene: TRBV4-2
CDR3 protein: ASSQDLWLGEGTYEQY

J gene: TRBJ2-7
V gene: TRBV27
CDR3 protein: ASRLWVGSYEQY

J gene: TRBJ1-4
V gene: TRBV7-2
CDR3 protein: ASSLDEKLF

J gene: TRBJ2-1
V gene: TRBV6-2/TRBV6-3
CDR3 protein: ASRVASSYNEQF

J gene: TRBJ2-3
V gene: TRBV6-1
CDR3 protein: ASSKSGFVSDTQY

J gene: TRBJ2-1
V gene: TRBV28
CDR3 protein: ASSLFSGSPNEQF

J gene: TRBJ2-7
V gene: TRBV12-3/TRBV12-4
CDR3 protein: ASSFFFEQY

J gene: TRBJ2-5
V gene: TRBV18
CDR3 protein: ASSPSAESPSQY

J gene: TRBJ2-5
V gene: TRBV27
CDR3 protein: ASSFGSGIRETQY

J gene: TRBJ2-5
V gene: TRBV20-1
CDR3 protein: SARGEAGGSFKTQY

J gene: TRBJ2-6
V gene: TRBV20-1
CDR3 protein: SAREGGSGANVLT

J gene: TRBJ1-4
V gene: TRBV2
CDR3 protein: ASRLDDEKLF

J gene: TRBJ1-2
V gene: TRBV5-4
CDR3 protein: ASSPDRNYGYT

J gene: TRBJ1-1
V gene: TRBV2
CDR3 protein: ASRRREGASEAF

J gene: TRBJ2-4
V gene: TRBV7-2
CDR3 protein: ASSLEGLAGGNIQY

J gene: TRBJ2-1
V gene: TRBV7-2
CDR3 protein: ASSLLQSNNEQF

J gene: TRBJ1-1
V gene: TRBV6-2/TRBV6-3
CDR3 protein: ASSYFGLGRVGNTEAF

J gene: TRBJ2-3
V gene: TRBV6-1
CDR3 protein: ASAAGGEKHTQY

J gene: TRBJ2-7
V gene: TRBV20-1
CDR3 protein: SARDGFGGEDEQY

J gene: TRBJ1-2
V gene: TRBV6-2/TRBV6-3
CDR3 protein: ASTPLRDKDGYT

J gene: TRBJ2-7
V gene: TRBV28
CDR3 protein: ASSLGGPGLASEQY

J gene: TRBJ2-3
V gene: TRBV10-3
CDR3 protein: AIKGGLAGQRLY

J gene: TRBJ2-5
V gene: TRBV4-2
CDR3 protein: ASSPTSSLQETQY

J gene: TRBJ2-2
V gene: TRBV7-2
CDR3 protein: ASSRDQHTGELF

J gene: TRBJ1-5
V gene: TRBV20-1
CDR3 protein: SARDRGFNQPQH